This T cell receptor (beta chain) appears in the sequencing data of a study of T cells in Graves' hyperthyroidism and ophthalmopathy. The CDR3 spans 14 residues. Germline V CDR1 and CDR2: DFQATT, SNEGSKA (reference sequence). The V end was cut by 6 bases, the J end by 5 bases, with 20 bases between. PBMCs were obtained from 10 ml fresh peripheral blood. There are many counts of this clonotype. Authors of the study amplified TCR beta CDR3 regions from RNA transcripts. Using the HTBI primer set, a first-round RT-PCR was run on the TCR CDR3. TCRdb independently ran MiXCR on the multiplex PCR reads; one entry per CDR3 protein. The sample shows about 300,000 distinct CDR3 sequences, approximately 19% of them seen only once.

This receptor was identified in a man over 45 with Graves' ophthalmopathy. Sequencing was carried out using blood. J is TRBJ2-7 and V is TRBV20-1; TRBD1 or TRBD2 may be the D gene (6 bases each). The CDR3 sequence is CSAPGQGTFHEQYF. CDR3 bases: TGCAGTGCCCCTGGGCAGGGGACTTTCCACGAGCAGTACTTC.